This TCR beta chain was profiled in a study of CD8 T cells in Susac syndrome. It was with random hexamers that about 0.45 to 1 ug RNA was reverse transcribed. The CDR3 of TCR beta was amplified by immunoSEQ multiplex PCR across 54 Vbeta and 13 Jbeta. In TCRdb, the immunoSEQ multiplex PCR reads were re-called with MiXCR into one record per CDR3 protein. The table lists around 190,000 distinct CDR3 sequences, about 95% of them singletons. This CDR3 is built from 12 residues. Germline lookup yields CDR1 SGHTA and CDR2 FQGNSA. The authors sequenced TCR beta from blood CD8+ and CD4+ T cells. About this clonotype: One end of the junction does not line up with germline, which may come from a read error.

The V call is TRBV7-2, the J call TRBJ2-4; 7 positions agree with TRBD1. Sequences were obtained from CD4+ T cells from PBMCs. The clonotype was recovered from a human donor in good health. Here the CDR3 reads CASSLGPRTGIF. The CDR3 DNA sequence: TGTGCCAGCAGCTTAGGCCCGAGGACAGGAATATTC.